This T cell receptor beta chain was observed in a study of blood T cells in healthy people across ages. Concerning this clonotype: At one end the junction does not follow the germline gene, possibly because of a read error.

Together with a sample-barcoded 5' primer, a J-beta primer mix was included in a second PCR lasting about 7 to 11 cycles. One entry per CDR3 protein, called by TCRdb with MiXCR from the 5' RACE reads. The table has about 800,000 distinct CDR3 sequences, over 45% seen once; the top ten hold approximately 21%. This clonotype originated in a man aged 25 to 40 in good health. Source material: blood.

CDR3 DNA: TGTGCCAGCAGCTTAGGAGTTCCAGCGGACTACAATGAGCAGTTCTTT. It encodes CASSLGVPADYNEQFF. V gene TRBV7-2 combines with J gene TRBJ2-1; the D gene is possibly TRBD2 (6 bases). Looked up from germline, CDR1 is SGHTA and CDR2 is FQGNSA. This CDR3 is 16 amino acids long. The full variable domain, with the rest looked up from reference TRBV7-2 and TRBJ2-1, is GAGVSQSPSNKVTEKGKDVELRCDPISGHTALYWYRQSLGQGLEFLIYFQGNSAPDKSGLPSDRFSAERTGGSVSTLTIQRTQQEDSAVYLCASSLGVPADYNEQFFGPGTRLTVL.